This TCR beta chain was captured in a study of lymphopenia after photon versus proton radiotherapy (dated by TCRdb to the late 2010s). About the investigation overall: The immunological effects of photon versus proton radiation therapy were compared in patients with gastrointestinal tumors who developed high-grade lymphopenia. The cohort included around 22 patients with gastrointestinal tumors who developed lymphopenia after receiving either photon or proton therapy. The goal of the study was to describe how the two radiation modalities differ in their effects on the immune system.

This clone is a singleton in its sample. Its specific antigen is unknown. No qualities accompany the bases; no much larger clone lies one base away. Overall study results and their limits: The survival association was assessed only in patients who died, and the authors presented better survival with proton therapy as a possibility rather than a demonstrated result. Proton-treated patients stayed relatively stable during treatment, while photon-treated patients lost naive T cells and TCR diversity and gained effector/memory populations. Across the cohort, among patients who died, a greater drop in TCR diversity after the nadir was inversely correlated with overall survival time. After the lymphocyte count nadir, repertoires from photon-treated patients showed oligoclonal expansion, particularly of CD8+ Temra cells, and this expansion drove the decline in diversity.

The CDR3, from cysteine to phenylalanine, totals 11 residues. Only CDR3 DNA remains: 33 bases, in frame from the first base. After removal of 6 bases from V and 7 bases from J, the junction retains 2 bases not matched to a gene. The CDR1 and CDR2 encoded by the germline V gene are SNHLY and FYNNEI. Library preparation used the immunoSEQ multiplex PCR assay. T cell repertoires were profiled with deep sequencing of rearranged TCR beta loci together with multiparametric flow cytometry. As stored in TCRdb, this immuneACCESS dataset retains in-frame rearrangements with V and J assigned. A fraction of the clones does not appear; measured against another copy, unresolved V genes explain less than half of the discrepancy, and the remainder lacks a known reason. The sample data list over 50,000 clones, and approximately 83% of these were observed just once. The ten largest make up roughly 2.1% of the sample.

The V gene is TRBV2 and the J gene is TRBJ1-1, with TRBD1 identical over 7 junction bases. This sample comprised peripheral blood, obtained from a patient treated with photon-based radiotherapy. The sequence was collected from a man in his forties with gastric cancer. The CDR3 loop reads CASRGQFEAFF. Here is the DNA: TGTGCCAGCAGGGGACAGTTTGAAGCTTTCTTT.